This entry features one T cell receptor (beta chain) sequence. The data derive from a study of blood T cell repertoires in COVID-19. Study in general: The study drew acute and convalescent COVID-19 samples from the United States, Italy and Spain. Nucleic acid was either cDNA or gDNA, and it came from T cells, B-cell-depleted T cells, or PBMCs.

As originally analysed: By means of reference gene primer amplification, nucleated cell counts were estimated. Produced via immunoSEQ multiplex PCR; TCRdb's table is partial and in-frame only. V and J calls and clone size are as listed in that table; D and trimming were resolved from the DNA. Counted here are roughly 70,000 clones, roughly nine tenths occurring once; the ten biggest clones make up around 3.9%. CDR1 MDHEN and CDR2 SYDVKM come from the germline V gene. There are 13 residues in the CDR3. The V end was cut by 6 bases, the J end by 4 bases, with 12 bases between. What was sequenced was peripheral blood. The source of this sequence is a man in his 70s with active COVID-19. The chain is built from TRBV28 and TRBJ2-5; possibly TRBD2 for D (6 bases). Here the CDR3 DNA reads TGTGCCAGCAGATGGGGGGTGGGAGAGACCCAGTACTTC. Translating gives CASRWGVGETQYF.